This T cell receptor (beta chain) was identified in a study of T cell responses to AZD1222 COVID-19 vaccine. As concerns this clone: The antigen is undetermined.

TCRdb's table, derived via immunoSEQ multiplex PCR, lists solely in-frame clones and lacks some. In the table there are about 190,000 clones, under 95% of which are singletons. Findings of the study overall: Repertoires were obtained only post-peak T cell response. Close to half of all spike-specific TCRs reportedly target regions of the variants that are unmutated.

V lost 2 bases to trimming and J lost 0 bases, with 14 bases between them. The CDR3 has 17 amino acids. The germline CDR1 and CDR2 sequences are ENHRY and SYGVKD. This chain uses TRBV10-3 with TRBJ1-3, with D perhaps TRBD1 (6 bases). The sample in question was peripheral blood, obtained on day 0 of AZD1222 vaccination. The sequence came from an adult in good health. This CDR3 is CAISEPGEGVSGNTIYF. In DNA, the CDR3 is TGTGCCATCAGTGAGCCGGGGGAGGGGGTCTCTGGAAACACCATATATTTT.